The clone carrying this T cell receptor (beta chain) was seen only a few times. Its antigen remains unknown. This entry comes from a study of cytomegalovirus exposure and HLA in healthy donors. The PCR had 60 Vbeta and 13 Jbeta primers. Libraries were prepared by immunoSEQ multiplex PCR; TCRdb keeps only in-frame clonotypes and omits some of them. The sample consists of about 140,000 clones, 77% of them appearing once. Germline CDR1 and CDR2: SGHAT and FQNNGV. The CDR3 totals 16 residues. V lost 4 bases to trimming and J lost 0 bases, with 15 bases between them. Findings and limits, study-wide: Accurate prediction of most subjects' HLA-A and HLA-B alleles from TCR beta sequences was reported. CMV serostatus was the sole immune exposure information available. Of the V segments, some could not be distinguished, including TRBV6-2 and TRBV6-3, and were excluded.

The sequenced sample consisted of PBMCs. The sequence was obtained from a female donor in good health and CMV-seronegative. The chain is built from TRBV11-2 and TRBJ1-1; D is unclear. The CDR3 protein is CASSSLSTGMNTEAFF. The DNA of the CDR3 is TGTGCCAGCAGCTCCTTATCGACGGGGATGAACACTGAAGCTTTCTTT.